Following are 29 T cell receptor beta chains from one sample sequenced in a study of somatic mutations in cytotoxic T cells in rheumatoid arthritis. Produced via immunoSEQ multiplex PCR; TCRdb's table is partial and in-frame only. The data show approximately 25,000 clones, with roughly 74% seen just once and 9.5% to 10% held by the top ten. The specimen was CD8+ T cells sorted from blood. Receptors were obtained from a woman younger than 35 in good health.

This chain uses TRBV6-1 with TRBJ2-5, with 8 nucleotides matching TRBD2. CDR3 length: 15 residues. V shed 8 bases, J shed 2 bases, and the junction held 10 bases outside the gene matches. Germline V gene data show CDR1 as MNHNS and CDR2 as SASEGT. CDR3 sequence: CASGKSGGLQETQYF. The CDR3 DNA is TGTGCCAGCGGGAAAAGCGGGGGCTTACAAGAGACCCAGTACTTC.

The chain employs TRBV27 and TRBJ2-5, with D possibly being TRBD2 (5 bases). Germline V gene data show CDR1 as MNHEY and CDR2 as SMNVEV (reference sequence). The CDR3 is made up of 14 amino acids. The germline V and J ends were trimmed by 2 bases and 8 bases, with 15 bases remaining between them. The CDR3 bases are TGTGCCAGCAGTTTAGCAGCCTATGAGGGTACCCAGTACTTC. Amino acids: CASSLAAYEGTQYF.

The chain combines TRBV30 with TRBJ1-4; the match to TRBD1 covers 8 bases. The CDR3 is 14 amino acids. Germline trimming cut 4 bases from V and 4 bases from J; bases unmatched to any gene: 5. Germline values: CDR1 GTSNPN, CDR2 SVGIG (reference sequence). Here the CDR3 DNA reads TGTGCCTGGACCTGGACAGGGTATAATGAAAAACTGTTTTTT. It encodes CAWTWTGYNEKLFF.

The rearrangement uses TRBV28 and TRBJ2-2, with a tentative D call TRBD2 (7 bases). Trimming removed 3 bases from V and 5 bases from J, with 16 bases in between. Per the germline V gene, CDR1 is MDHEN and CDR2 is SYDVKM. The CDR3 totals 16 residues. The CDR3 DNA is TGTGCCAGCAGTTTGGGCCGCGGGGGCTTAACCGGGGAGCTGTTTTTT. Protein: CASSLGRGGLTGELFF.

The chain couples TRBV5-6 to TRBJ2-7; 12 nucleotides agree with TRBD2. Looked up from germline, CDR1 is SGHDT and CDR2 is YYEEEE. V gave up 3 bases and J gave up 3 bases; unmatched junction bases: 4. The CDR3 runs to 15 residues. The DNA of the CDR3 is TGTGCCAGCAGCTCCCTGACTAGCGGGAGCTACGAGCAGTACTTC. Protein product: CASSSLTSGSYEQYF.

This chain connects TRBV5-4 to TRBJ1-1; 9 nucleotides align to TRBD1. Trimming removed 3 bases from V and 5 bases from J; junction bases left unmatched: 2. CDR3 length: 13 residues. Germline V gives CDR1 SGHNT, CDR2 YYREEE (reference sequence). DNA of the CDR3: TGTGCCAGCAGCTGGGGGACAGGGACTGAAGCTTTCTTT. Protein product: CASSWGTGTEAFF.

V and J are TRBV27 and TRBJ2-3; 7 bases are a match to TRBD1. The length of the CDR3 is 16 residues. The ends lost 1 base at V and 5 bases at J; junction bases unmatched: 9. CDR1 and CDR2 from the germline V gene are MNHEY and SMNVEV (reference sequence). CDR3: CASSLWAGGRLDTQYF. DNA of the CDR3: TGTGCCAGCAGTTTATGGGCAGGGGGTCGTCTAGATACGCAGTATTTT.

The chain is built from TRBV5-8 and TRBJ1-1; tentatively, D is TRBD1 (6 bases). Germline V lookup: CDR1 SGHTS, CDR2 YDEGEE. The V gene lost 1 base and the J gene lost 1 base, with 11 bases spanning the gap. The CDR3 extends over 15 amino acids. Written as DNA, the CDR3 is TGTGCCAGCAGCTTGACAGGGTGGGGGAACACTGAAGCTTTCTTT. It codes for CASSLTGWGNTEAFF. The entire variable domain, with the rest obtained from reference TRBV5-8 and TRBJ1-1, is as follows: EAGVTQSPTHLIKTRGQQATLRCSPISGHTSVYWYQQALGLGLQFLLWYDEGEERNRGNFPPRFSGRQFPNYSSELNVNALELEDSALYLCASSLTGWGNTEAFFGQGTRLTVV.

The V gene is TRBV15, the J gene TRBJ2-1; no firm D call. CDR1 and CDR2 (germline): LNHNV, YYDKDF (reference sequence). CDR3 length: 13 residues. Trimming left V 4 bases short and J 10 bases short, with 14 bases between. The CDR3 DNA reads as TGTGCCACCAGCAAAGACCCTGATCGGGAGCAGTTCTTC. Translation: CATSKDPDREQFF.

J is TRBJ1-1 and V is TRBV9; D is possibly TRBD1 (5 bases). The CDR3 covers 15 residues. Germline V gene lookup returns CDR1 SGDLS and CDR2 YYNGEE. V shed 0 bases and J shed 0 bases, with 9 bases lying between them. CDR3: CASSVEGIVNTEAFF. DNA for the CDR3: TGTGCCAGCAGCGTAGAGGGGATAGTGAACACTGAAGCTTTCTTT.

The rearrangement joins TRBV27 to TRBJ2-7; the match to TRBD2 covers 15 bases. The CDR3 consists of 15 residues. V shed 6 bases, J shed 5 bases, and the junction held 5 bases outside the gene matches. CDR1 is MNHEY and CDR2 is SMNVEV in the germline V gene (reference sequence). The CDR3, as DNA: TGTGCCAGCAGCTCCGGGACTAGCGGGAGGAACGAGCAGTACTTC. This sequence encodes CASSSGTSGRNEQYF.

V usage is TRBV28 and J usage is TRBJ1-1; no firm D call. The V end lost 7 bases, the J end lost 0 bases, and 9 bases lay between the germline ends. Germline CDR1 and CDR2: MDHEN and SYDVKM. The CDR3 has 13 residues. CDR3 coding DNA: TGTGCCAGCATCTTTGGGGTGAACACTGAAGCTTTCTTT. Translated, it gives CASIFGVNTEAFF.

This chain connects TRBV18 to TRBJ2-7; D not resolved. The CDR3 is made up of 14 amino acids. Germline V lookup: CDR1 KGHSH, CDR2 LQKENI. V was trimmed by 0 bases and J by 2 bases, leaving 8 bases between them. CDR3 coding DNA: TGTGCCAGCTCACCACCTCTGGAGACCTACGAGCAGTACTTC. The encoded protein is CASSPPLETYEQYF.

This clone was found once. This sequence joins TRBV11-2 and TRBJ2-1; D is perhaps TRBD1 or TRBD2 (5 bases each). Trimming removed 5 bases from V and 7 bases from J, with 18 bases in between. This CDR3 contains 15 residues. Looked up from germline, CDR1 is SGHAT and CDR2 is FQNNGV. CDR3 nucleotide sequence: TGTGCCAGCAGCCCTCCTGGGACGAAAGAAAATGAGCAGTTCTTC. The encoded protein is CASSPPGTKENEQFF.

V usage is TRBV27 and J usage is TRBJ2-1; TRBD2 aligns across 14 bases. There are 15 residues in the CDR3. Germline CDR1 and CDR2: MNHEY and SMNVEV (reference sequence). V shed 5 bases, J shed 7 bases, and the junction held 4 bases outside the gene matches. This CDR3 is CASSPGTSGSNEQFF. CDR3 in DNA: TGTGCCAGCAGTCCCGGGACTAGCGGGAGTAATGAGCAGTTCTTC.

This clone is a singleton in its sample. The J gene is TRBJ2-2, the V gene TRBV27; possibly TRBD1 for D (5 bases). CDR3 length equals 14 residues. Trimming cost V 4 bases and J 6 bases, with 12 bases left between them. Germline assignment: CDR1 MNHEY and CDR2 SMNVEV (reference sequence). The CDR3 sequence is CASSSGYGAGELFF. In nucleotides, the CDR3 is TGTGCCAGCAGTTCAGGGTACGGCGCCGGGGAGCTGTTTTTT.

This chain joins TRBV11-2 and TRBJ2-7; perhaps TRBD1 as D (5 bases). Germline V gene sequence: CDR1 SGHAT, CDR2 FQNNGV. The CDR3 loop spans 12 amino acids. Trimming pared 5 bases from V and 7 bases from J, leaving 12 bases between. The DNA of the CDR3 is TGTGCCAGCAGCCCAGGGCCGAGTGAGCAGTACTTC. Translated: CASSPGPSEQYF.

This clone was counted a few times. This chain uses TRBV11-2 with TRBJ1-1; possibly TRBD1 for D (5 bases). V dropped 1 base and J dropped 5 bases, with 14 bases sitting between them. Germline V CDR1 and CDR2: SGHAT, FQNNGV. The CDR3 is made up of 15 amino acids. The DNA for the CDR3 is TGTGCCAGCAGCTTAGGGTCAGGGATGGGGACTGAAGCTTTCTTT. Amino acid sequence: CASSLGSGMGTEAFF. The whole variable domain, remainder taken from reference TRBV11-2 and TRBJ1-1, is EAGVAQSPRYKIIEKRQSVAFWCNPISGHATLYWYQQILGQGPKLLIQFQNNGVVDDSQLPKDRFSAERLKGVDSTLKIQPAKLEDSAVYLCASSLGSGMGTEAFFGQGTRLTVV.

This clone was found once. J is TRBJ2-2 and V is TRBV4-1; possible D gene TRBD2, 6 bases. The length of the CDR3 is 14 residues. Germline loops: CDR1 MGHRA, CDR2 YSYEKL. V dropped 4 bases and J dropped 2 bases, with 8 bases sitting between them. The CDR3 loop is CASSRGVNTGELFF. The CDR3 DNA follows: TGCGCCAGCAGCCGGGGGGTCAACACCGGGGAGCTGTTTTTT.

The chain carries TRBV27 and TRBJ2-3; D possibly corresponds to TRBD2 (5 bases). This CDR3 comprises 14 residues. Germline V gives CDR1 MNHEY, CDR2 SMNVEV (reference sequence). V was clipped by 6 bases and J by 1 base, with 11 bases between them. In DNA, the CDR3 is TGTGCCAGCAGGTCTAGCACGGGCACAGATACGCAGTATTTT. It translates to CASRSSTGTDTQYF.

The chain links TRBV6-1 to TRBJ2-5, with 9 bases fitting TRBD1. The CDR3 loop spans 13 amino acids. The J segment lost 4 bases and the V segment lost 8 bases, leaving 5 bases of the junction unmatched. Germline CDR1 is MNHNS and CDR2 is SASEGT. The DNA for the CDR3 is TGTGCCAGCGGTTGGACAGGGGCAGAGACCCAGTACTTC. It specifies CASGWTGAETQYF.

The CDR3 loop is CASSLLGLAESTDTQYF. Written as DNA, the CDR3 is TGCGCCAGCAGCTTGTTAGGACTAGCGGAAAGCACAGATACGCAGTATTTT. The chain joins TRBV5-1 to TRBJ2-3, with 10 bases aligning to TRBD2. Germline V gene sequence: CDR1 SGHRS, CDR2 YFSETQ. The CDR3 totals 17 residues. J gave up 0 bases and V 1 base, and 5 bases lay outside the gene matches. Variable domain in full (rest from reference TRBV5-1 and TRBJ2-3): KAGVTQTPRYLIKTRGQQVTLSCSPISGHRSVSWYQQTPGQGLQFLFEYFSETQRNKGNFPGRFSGRQFSNSRSEMNVSTLELGDSALYLCASSLLGLAESTDTQYFGPGTRLTVL.

This clone was seen a single time. In nucleotides, the CDR3 is TGTGCCGCAGGGACTAGCCATATCTCCTACGAGCAGTACTTC. This gives the protein CAAGTSHISYEQYF. The chain is built from TRBV27 and TRBJ2-7; 9 bases agree with TRBD2. Germline V gene data show CDR1 as MNHEY and CDR2 as SMNVEV (reference sequence). Trimming at V came to 11 bases and at J to 0 bases, leaving 8 bases not matched to a gene. This CDR3 region has 14 residues.

This sequence joins TRBV7-3 and TRBJ1-1; 8 bases map to TRBD1. Germline CDR1 is SGHTA and CDR2 is FQGTGA. J was trimmed by 4 bases and V by 4 bases; bases with no gene match: 5. The CDR3 has 14 residues. The DNA for the CDR3 is TGTGCCAGCAGCTCGGCGGGGACAGGCACTGAAGCTTTCTTT. Its protein is CASSSAGTGTEAFF.

V is TRBV28 and J is TRBJ1-2; no clear D. V gave up 3 bases and J gave up 6 bases, with 17 bases separating them. The CDR3 is 15 residues long. The germline V gene has CDR1 MDHEN and CDR2 SYDVKM. CDR3 nucleotides: TGTGCCAGCAGTTTTTTCGGGGAAAAAGGTGATGGCTACACCTTC. Amino acid sequence: CASSFFGEKGDGYTF.

The chain is built from TRBV29-1 and TRBJ1-1, with D tentatively TRBD1 (5 bases). There are 12 residues in the CDR3. In germline, CDR1 is SQVTM, CDR2 ANQGSEA. V lost 0 bases and J 8 bases, leaving 10 bases between the germline ends. The CDR3 reads CSVEDTQGEAFF. As DNA, the CDR3 is TGCAGCGTTGAAGATACGCAGGGAGAAGCTTTCTTT. The entire variable domain, with the rest obtained from reference TRBV29-1 and TRBJ1-1, is as follows: SAVISQKPSRDICQRGTSLTIQCQVDSQVTMMFWYRQQPGQSLTLIATANQGSEATYESGFVIDKFPISRPNLTFSTLTVSNMSPEDSSIYLCSVEDTQGEAFFGQGTRLTVV.

The J gene is TRBJ2-2, the V gene TRBV14; D gene uncertain. The CDR3 totals 14 residues. The germline V gene has CDR1 SGHDN and CDR2 FVKESK. V dropped 4 bases and J dropped 0 bases, with 6 bases sitting between them. The DNA of the CDR3 is TGTGCCAGCAGCCCCTTTTCGAACACCGGGGAGCTGTTTTTT. The encoded protein is CASSPFSNTGELFF.

There are a few counts of this clone. J is TRBJ1-1 and V is TRBV2, with D possibly TRBD1 on 5 matching bases. The V gene's germline CDR1 is SNHLY and CDR2 FYNNEI. This CDR3 is built from 12 residues. Trimming took 7 bases from V and 7 from J, leaving 13 bases between them. CDR3 loop: CASIYERGEAFF. In DNA, the CDR3 is TGTGCCAGCATTTATGAAAGGGGTGAAGCTTTCTTT.

A single count supports this clone. The DNA for the CDR3 is TGTGCCAGCAGTGAGGACCCCCTCACAGATACGCAGTATTTT. Encoded protein: CASSEDPLTDTQYF. The rearrangement joins TRBV28 to TRBJ2-3; D gene uncertain. V lost 5 bases, J lost 2 bases, and 11 bases lay in between. The CDR3 totals 14 residues. CDR1 is MDHEN, CDR2 SYDVKM, per germline.